This T cell receptor beta chain was identified during a study of T cell responses to AZD1222 COVID-19 vaccine. Study findings and constraints: There were mostly white British donors and more females than males, and clonal diversity was possibly underestimated. Reports say nearly half of spike-specific TCRs go after unmutated variant regions.

Using immunoSEQ multiplex PCR, the repertoire was profiled, and TCRdb retains in-frame clones only, with some absent. The data contain about 140,000 clones, approximately 90% of them singletons. Notes on this clone: No antigen is known for it.

This CDR3 contains 15 residues. Germline V CDR1 and CDR2: KGHSH, LQKENI. J lost 3 bases, V lost 1 base, and 5 bases had no gene match. The TCR originated in an adult in good health. This chain uses TRBV18 with TRBJ1-2; TRBD1 matches at 7 bases. Material: peripheral blood, obtained on day 0 of AZD1222 vaccination. The CDR3 region has the DNA TGTGCCAGCTCACCACAACAGGGGTTGTACTATGGCTACACCTTC. As protein: CASSPQQGLYYGYTF.